This T cell receptor beta chain appears in the sequencing data of a study of regulatory T cells in long-lasting Graves disease. This clonotype was counted at least ten times. The antigen is not known. Time point here: newly diagnosed GD, antithyroid drugs for less than 3 months. PBMCs were the source of the RNA used for TCR sequencing. Study findings and constraints: The study found persistent patients shared more public clonotypes (fewer than 3,000) than new patients (just over 950). TCR diversity was lower in persistent Graves' patients than in newly diagnosed ones.

Trimming stripped 5 bases from V and 5 bases from J, with 9 bases between. Germline values: CDR1 SGHAT, CDR2 FQNNGV. The CDR3 length is 12 residues. Combining iRepertoire HTBI primers with Arm-PCR of CDR3 regions, the authors built TCR beta libraries. Original methodology: Gene usage covered around 62 TRBV and roughly 14 TRBJ segments. From the multiplex PCR reads, TCRdb called clonotypes with MiXCR, one entry per CDR3 protein. The V and J calls and clone size are TCRdb's, not the authors'. The sample comprises 530,000 or so distinct CDR3 sequences, 16% of which are singletons, and 9.5% to 15% rests with the top ten. The data also belong to a second study, concerning T cells in Graves' hyperthyroidism and ophthalmopathy. Turning to that study: Those with hyperthyroidism were 18 to 65 years old, newly diagnosed, and ill for under 2 months.

The V and J genes are TRBV11-2 and TRBJ2-5, with D perhaps matching TRBD2 (6 bases). The material sequenced was peripheral blood mononuclear cells (PBMCs), taken at new diagnosis, from a patient treated with antithyroid drugs. This receptor was identified in a man aged 18 to 29 with Graves disease. The CDR3: CASSARGETQYF. The DNA of the CDR3 is TGTGCCAGCAGCGCACGGGGGGAGACCCAGTACTTC.